Detailed here is one T cell receptor (beta chain). Its antigen remains unidentified. The V gene's germline CDR1 is SGHTA and CDR2 FQGTGA. This CDR3 is 15 amino acids long. V lost 1 base to trimming and J lost 6 bases; unmatched junction nucleotides: 6. Time point here: week 23, last vaccination. The vaccine gave 300 ug of a 20-mer mutant IDH1 peptide subcutaneously per dose. These data belong to a study of a mutant IDH1 vaccine in newly diagnosed glioma. The wider study: Eight vaccinations reached patients in weeks 1, 3, 5, 7, 11, 15, 19 and 23. Study observations and caveats: Induction of immune responses by the vaccine occurred in about 95% of patients.

Sequenced by immunoSEQ multiplex PCR; TCRdb stores in-frame clones only, minus some. The sample has 50,000 to 85,000 clones, under 90% seen once. V is TRBV7-3 and J is TRBJ2-1; TRBD2 matches at 7 bases. Source: PBMCs, taken from a glioma patient whose treatment included an IDH1 peptide vaccine. This TCR was sampled from a man aged 18 to 30 with glioma. CDR3 residues: CASSLIGGSSNEQFF. CDR3 sequence (DNA): TGTGCCAGCAGCTTAATCGGCGGGAGTAGCAATGAGCAGTTCTTC.